The 30 T cell receptor beta chains below come from one sample, sequenced in a study of cytomegalovirus exposure and HLA in healthy donors. Use of 60 Vbeta and 13 Jbeta primers characterized the PCR. Profiling relied on immunoSEQ multiplex PCR, and the TCRdb table lists in-frame clones only, not all of them. The data show about 150,000 clones, 70% to 80% seen once. Sequenced material: PBMCs. The receptors derive from a man between 35 and 55 years old in good health and CMV-seropositive.

The V gene is TRBV6-5, the J gene TRBJ1-1; D unresolved. CDR3 length equals 14 residues. Trimming took off 6 bases at V and 0 bases at J, with 11 bases between the two ends. Germline V gene data show CDR1 as MNHEY and CDR2 as SVGAGI. The CDR3 is CASSPGRLNTEAFF. DNA for the CDR3: TGTGCCAGCAGCCCGGGGAGATTGAACACTGAAGCTTTCTTT.

V gene TRBV2 combines with J gene TRBJ1-4; 7 bases match TRBD1. With 6 bases clipped from V and 5 bases from J, the junction kept 3 bases outside the gene matches. CDR1 and CDR2 (germline): SNHLY, FYNNEI. This CDR3 region has 13 residues. This CDR3 reads CASRQGLNEKLFF. The CDR3 DNA reads as TGTGCCAGCAGACAGGGGCTCAATGAAAAACTGTTTTTT. The full variable domain, its missing parts supplied by reference TRBV2 and TRBJ1-4, is EPEVTQTPSHQVTQMGQEVILRCVPISNHLYFYWYRQILGQKVEFLVSFYNNEISEKSEIFDDQFSVERPDGSNFTLKIRSTKLEDSAMYFCASRQGLNEKLFFGSGTQLSVL.

This chain connects TRBV7-2 to TRBJ1-6, with D possibly being TRBD1 (5 bases). The CDR3 spans 15 residues. V was clipped by 6 bases and J by 8 bases, with 17 bases between them. Germline lookup yields CDR1 SGHTA and CDR2 FQGNSA. This chain's CDR3 is CASSPRAGRDSPLHF. DNA of the CDR3: TGTGCCAGCAGTCCACGGGCAGGGCGAGATTCACCCCTCCACTTT.

The rearrangement uses TRBV5-1 and TRBJ2-3, with 9 bases lining up with TRBD2. CDR1 and CDR2 from the germline V gene are SGHRS and YFSETQ. The V and J ends lost 5 bases and 6 bases, in that order; junction bases with no gene match: 10. The CDR3 contains 15 residues. CDR3 sequence: CASRYLAGDGDTQYF. In nucleotides, the CDR3 is TGCGCCAGCAGGTACTTAGCGGGAGACGGGGATACGCAGTATTTT.

The chain joins TRBV6-1 to TRBJ2-7, with a tentative D call TRBD1 (6 bases). Germline-derived CDR1 and CDR2 are MNHNS and SASEGT. This CDR3 spans 18 amino acids. The germline V and J ends were trimmed by 0 bases and 4 bases, with 22 bases remaining between them. This CDR3 reads CASSEAHARQAMPYEQYF. The DNA for the CDR3 is TGTGCCAGCAGTGAAGCCCACGCCCGACAGGCGATGCCATACGAGCAGTACTTC.

For the CDR3, the DNA is TGTGCCAGTAGTAGAGGGAGATCGACAGGGACAAATCAGCCCCAGCATTTT. Encoded protein: CASSRGRSTGTNQPQHF. V gene TRBV19 combines with J gene TRBJ1-5, with 7 bases matching TRBD1. This CDR3 region has 17 residues. J was trimmed by 4 bases and V by 4 bases; bases with no gene match: 13. Germline V gene lookup returns CDR1 LNHDA and CDR2 SQIVND (reference sequence).

The genes are TRBV19 and TRBJ1-2, with D perhaps matching TRBD1 (5 bases). The CDR3 extends over 14 amino acids. The V end lost 2 bases, the J end lost 4 bases, and 11 bases lay between the germline ends. CDR1 LNHDA and CDR2 SQIVND come from the germline V gene (reference sequence). The CDR3 sequence is CASSISQGLYGYTF. In DNA, the CDR3 is TGTGCCAGTAGTATAAGCCAGGGACTCTATGGCTACACCTTC.

This clone was found a few times. The rearrangement uses TRBV4-1 and TRBJ1-2; tentatively, D is TRBD1 (5 bases). Germline V gene sequence: CDR1 MGHRA, CDR2 YSYEKL. The CDR3 totals 15 residues. Trimming pared 1 base from V and 1 base from J, leaving 10 bases between. DNA for the CDR3: TGCGCCAGCAGCCAAGGCGGGGGGAATAACTATGGCTACACCTTC. Protein product: CASSQGGGNNYGYTF.

The chain joins TRBV5-1 to TRBJ1-3; D is undetermined. Deletions cut 0 bases from V and 11 bases from J, with 9 bases between. The germline CDR1 and CDR2 sequences are SGHRS and YFSETQ. The CDR3 spans 12 residues. DNA for the CDR3: TGCGCCAGCAGCTTGGACCTCTACCCCATATATTTT. This codes for CASSLDLYPIYF.

The genes are TRBV29-1 and TRBJ1-4, with TRBD1 identical over 9 bases. The CDR3 is 15 amino acids. The germline V gene has CDR1 SQVTM and CDR2 ANQGSEA. Trimming at V came to 4 bases and at J to 8 bases, leaving 11 bases not matched to a gene. The CDR3: CSVGPVGQGGEKLFF. The CDR3 DNA reads TGCAGCGTTGGGCCCGTGGGACAGGGCGGCGAAAAACTGTTTTTT.

This clone was counted once. The chain couples TRBV6-1 to TRBJ1-5, with TRBD1 as a possible D gene (5 bases). The CDR3 sequence is 13 residues long. Germline CDR1 reads MNHNS; CDR2 reads SASEGT. V was cut by 6 bases and J by 0 bases, with 6 bases left in between. The CDR3 is CASRQDSNQPQHF. The CDR3 coding sequence is TGTGCCAGCAGACAGGATAGCAATCAGCCCCAGCATTTT.

A remark on this clone: The sample holds other DNA sequences that translate to the same CDR3. J is TRBJ2-1 and V is TRBV5-1; 12 bases agree with TRBD2. Per germline, CDR1 SGHRS and CDR2 YFSETQ. J gave up 0 bases and V 2 bases, and 3 bases lay outside the gene matches. The CDR3 has 17 residues. The CDR3 coding sequence is TGCGCCAGCAGCTTAGGACTAGCGGGATACTCCTACAATGAGCAGTTCTTC. As protein: CASSLGLAGYSYNEQFF.

The V gene is TRBV18, the J gene TRBJ2-7; no firm D call. Trimming removed 1 base from V and 5 bases from J, with 6 bases in between. Germline V gene sequence: CDR1 KGHSH, CDR2 LQKENI. The CDR3 covers 12 residues. CDR3 nucleotide sequence: TGTGCCAGCTCACCACTAGCTCACGAGCAGTACTTC. This codes for CASSPLAHEQYF.

This clone turned up a few times. V usage is TRBV28 and J usage is TRBJ2-5, with D uncertain. V was pared by 3 bases and J by 4 bases, with 6 bases between. CDR3 size: 12 residues. CDR1 is MDHEN, CDR2 SYDVKM, per germline. CDR3 sequence (DNA): TGTGCCAGCAGTTTGCGTGTAGAGACCCAGTACTTC. Protein: CASSLRVETQYF.

The V and J genes are TRBV15 and TRBJ1-4, with D unresolved. The germline CDR1 and CDR2 sequences are LNHNV and YYDKDF (reference sequence). V shed 3 bases and J shed 0 bases, with 5 bases lying between them. The CDR3 loop spans 14 amino acids. CDR3 nucleotides: TGTGCCACCAGCAGGCGGGCAACTAATGAAAAACTGTTTTTT. Translated: CATSRRATNEKLFF.

The chain is built from TRBV7-9 and TRBJ1-3; no definite D call. CDR3 length: 14 residues. The germline V gene has CDR1 SEHNR and CDR2 FQNEAQ (reference sequence). Trimming pared 11 bases from V and 4 bases from J, leaving 18 bases between. The CDR3 sequence is CAPGSLTRGNTIYF. CDR3 bases: TGTGCCCCGGGATCCCTCACGAGGGGAAACACCATATATTTT.

The chain couples TRBV19 to TRBJ2-7; TRBD2 agrees at 10 bases. Germline CDR1 and CDR2: LNHDA and SQIVND (reference sequence). J was trimmed by 4 bases and V by 3 bases; bases with no gene match: 6. The length of the CDR3 is 15 residues. The CDR3 sequence is CASSIGLAGVYEQYF. The CDR3 DNA reads TGTGCCAGTAGTATTGGTCTAGCGGGAGTTTACGAGCAGTACTTC.

This clone appeared a single time. J is TRBJ2-5 and V is TRBV7-9, with a possible D match to TRBD1 (5 bases). The better agreement between TRBJ2-7 and the DNA end casts doubt on the J call. Germline V CDR1 and CDR2: SEHNR, FQNEAQ (reference sequence). The CDR3 totals 14 residues. This CDR3 is CASSTAGSPYEQYF. The CDR3 region has the DNA TGTGCCAGCAGCACCGCAGGGTCCCCCTACGAGCAGTACTTC.

The rearrangement joins TRBV7-9 to TRBJ1-4; TRBD1 matches 9 bases. The CDR3 extends over 19 amino acids. V shed 5 bases, J shed 8 bases, and the junction held 21 bases outside the gene matches. CDR1 SEHNR and CDR2 FQNEAQ come from the germline V gene (reference sequence). The CDR3 here is CASSLTKTGTGYEGEKLFF. The CDR3 bases are TGTGCCAGCAGCCTAACAAAGACCGGGACAGGGTATGAGGGCGAAAAACTGTTTTTT. Using reference TRBV7-9 and TRBJ1-4 for the parts outside the CDR3, the full variable domain is DTGVSQNPRHKITKRGQNVTFRCDPISEHNRLYWYRQTLGQGPEFLTYFQNEAQLEKSRLLSDRFSAERPKGSFSTLEIQRTEQGDSAMYLCASSLTKTGTGYEGEKLFFGSGTQLSVL.

This clone has just a few counts. The rearrangement joins TRBV11-3 to TRBJ2-1, with D uncertain. This CDR3 has 14 residues. With 4 bases removed from V and 5 bases from J, the gap between germline ends came to 12 bases. Germline V gives CDR1 SGHNT, CDR2 YENEEA. CDR3 region: CASSSSAFHNEQFF. In nucleotides, the CDR3 is TGTGCCAGCAGCTCCTCAGCGTTTCACAATGAGCAGTTCTTC.

The CDR3 nucleotides are TGTGCCAGCAGCCCGGCTGGGGGGGGAGTAATCGGGGAGCTGTTTTTT. It translates to CASSPAGGGVIGELFF. The chain joins TRBV5-4 to TRBJ2-2, with TRBD2 identical over 7 bases. The CDR3 consists of 16 residues. CDR1 and CDR2 from the germline V gene are SGHNT and YYREEE (reference sequence). With V trimmed by 4 bases and J by 7 bases, 13 bases remained unmatched.

V usage is TRBV19 and J usage is TRBJ2-1; TRBD1 agrees at 12 bases. Germline lookup yields CDR1 LNHDA and CDR2 SQIVND (reference sequence). Trimming removed 4 bases from V and 6 bases from J; junction bases left unmatched: 4. The CDR3 extends over 15 amino acids. CDR3 protein: CASSSGTGGFNEQFF. CDR3 in DNA: TGTGCCAGTAGTAGCGGGACAGGGGGCTTCAATGAGCAGTTCTTC.

V and J are TRBV29-1 and TRBJ2-7; 10 bases match TRBD1. The germline V gene has CDR1 SQVTM and CDR2 ANQGSEA. The CDR3 runs to 13 residues. J gave up 6 bases and V 1 base, and 3 bases lay outside the gene matches. The CDR3 nucleotides read TGCAGCGTTGAAGTCCGGGACAGGGGCGAGCAGTACTTC. Its protein is CSVEVRDRGEQYF.

The rearrangement links TRBV14 to TRBJ2-7, with D unclear. The V and J ends lost 1 base and 4 bases respectively, with 8 bases between them. The CDR3 sequence is 13 residues long. CDR1 is SGHDN and CDR2 is FVKESK in the germline V gene. Here the CDR3 reads CASSQVQAYEQYF. CDR3 sequence (DNA): TGTGCCAGCAGCCAAGTTCAGGCTTACGAGCAGTACTTC.

The chain joins TRBV30 to TRBJ2-2, with D maybe TRBD1 (6 bases). CDR1 is GTSNPN, CDR2 SVGIG, per germline (reference sequence). With 3 bases removed from V and 4 bases from J, the gap between germline ends came to 9 bases. The CDR3 has 13 residues. CDR3 protein: CAWRQGPTGELFF. CDR3 in DNA: TGTGCCTGGAGACAGGGACCCACCGGGGAGCTGTTTTTT.

This chain links TRBV5-1 with TRBJ1-3; D might be TRBD1 (6 bases). Germline loops: CDR1 SGHRS, CDR2 YFSETQ. Trimming took 2 bases from V and 2 from J, leaving 8 bases between them. The CDR3 totals 14 residues. The CDR3, as DNA: TGCGCCAGCAGCTTTGACAGGACTGGAAACACCATATATTTT. Translation: CASSFDRTGNTIYF.

The chain recombines TRBV28 with TRBJ2-7, with TRBD2 identical over 7 bases. Germline lookup yields CDR1 MDHEN and CDR2 SYDVKM. The trim removed 7 bases at V and 4 bases at J, leaving 7 bases unmatched. The length of the CDR3 is 13 residues. CDR3 residues: CASNPGTTYEQYF. The CDR3 DNA reads as TGTGCCAGCAACCCCGGGACTACTTACGAGCAGTACTTC.

The chain uses TRBV18 and TRBJ2-7; possible D gene TRBD1, 6 bases. CDR3 length equals 13 residues. Germline CDR1 reads KGHSH; CDR2 reads LQKENI. V was cut by 3 bases and J by 3 bases, with 9 bases left in between. The DNA for the CDR3 is TGTGCCAGCTCACCCAACAGGGACTACGAGCAGTACTTC. Encoded protein: CASSPNRDYEQYF.

For the CDR3, the DNA is TGTGCCAGCAGCTGGAATCCGGGACAGGGGATATACGAGCAGTACTTC. This translates into CASSWNPGQGIYEQYF. The gene calls are TRBV5-4 and TRBJ2-7; 10 positions match TRBD1. Germline values: CDR1 SGHNT, CDR2 YYREEE (reference sequence). The V and J ends lost 3 bases and 4 bases, in that order; junction bases with no gene match: 10. This CDR3 has 16 amino acids.

V gene TRBV19 combines with J gene TRBJ2-2; D may be TRBD2 (6 bases). The CDR3 has 16 residues. Germline CDR1 and CDR2: LNHDA and SQIVND (reference sequence). V gave up 6 bases and J gave up 2 bases, with 16 bases separating them. The CDR3 nucleotides are TGTGCCAGTAGCCTGCCCCTAGCGCTAAACACCGGGGAGCTGTTTTTT. Amino acid sequence: CASSLPLALNTGELFF.